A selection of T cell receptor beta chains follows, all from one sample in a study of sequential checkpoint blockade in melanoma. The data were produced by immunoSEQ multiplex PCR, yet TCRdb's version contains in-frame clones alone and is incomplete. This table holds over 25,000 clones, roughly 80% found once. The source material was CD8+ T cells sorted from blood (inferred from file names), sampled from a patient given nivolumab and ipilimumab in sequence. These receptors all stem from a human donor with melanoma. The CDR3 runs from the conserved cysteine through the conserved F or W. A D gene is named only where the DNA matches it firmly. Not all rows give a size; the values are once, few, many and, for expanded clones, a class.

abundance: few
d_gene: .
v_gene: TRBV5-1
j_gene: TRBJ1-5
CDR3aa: CASSAVAVNIFLTQHF
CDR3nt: TGCGCCAGCAGCGCTGTGGCGGTGAACATTTTTTTGACCCAGCATTTT

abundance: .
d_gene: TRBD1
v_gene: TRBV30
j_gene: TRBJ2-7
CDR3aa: CAWSFGQGTYEQYF
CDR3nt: TGTGCCTGGAGTTTCGGACAGGGGACCTACGAGCAGTACTTC

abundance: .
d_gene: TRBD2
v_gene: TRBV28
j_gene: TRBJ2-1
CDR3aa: CASEAGGPSYNEQFF
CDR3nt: TGTGCCAGCGAGGCGGGGGGCCCTTCCTACAATGAGCAGTTCTTC

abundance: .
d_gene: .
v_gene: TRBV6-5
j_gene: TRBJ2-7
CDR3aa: CASGSGLAEQYF
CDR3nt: TGTGCCAGCGGTAGCGGTTTGGCCGAGCAGTACTTC

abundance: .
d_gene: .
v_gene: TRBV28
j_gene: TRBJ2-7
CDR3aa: CASSLRRVGEQYF
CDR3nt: TGTGCCAGCAGTTTACGGCGGGTGGGAGAGCAGTACTTC

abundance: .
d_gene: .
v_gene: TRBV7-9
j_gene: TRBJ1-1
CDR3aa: CASRQLQNTEAFF
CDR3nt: TGTGCCAGCAGGCAATTACAGAACACTGAAGCTTTCTTT

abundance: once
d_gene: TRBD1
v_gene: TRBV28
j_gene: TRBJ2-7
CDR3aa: CASSFRAGGPYEQYF
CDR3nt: TGTGCCAGCAGTTTTCGTGCAGGGGGACCCTACGAGCAGTACTTC

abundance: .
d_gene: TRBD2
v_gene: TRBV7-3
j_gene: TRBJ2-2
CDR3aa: CASSFLGGGASTGELFF
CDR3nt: TGTGCCAGCAGCTTTCTAGGCGGGGGGGCGAGCACCGGGGAGCTGTTTTTT

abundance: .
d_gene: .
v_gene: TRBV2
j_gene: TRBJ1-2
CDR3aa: CASSDVSVRGGYTF
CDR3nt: TGTGCCAGCAGTGACGTGTCGGTCCGGGGTGGCTACACCTTC

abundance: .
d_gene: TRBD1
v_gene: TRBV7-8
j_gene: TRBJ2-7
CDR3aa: CASSQGQPYEQYF
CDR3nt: TGTGCCAGCAGCCAGGGACAGCCCTACGAGCAGTACTTC